Reported below is one TCR beta chain. Its antigen is not known. These data come from a study of Tregs in tolerant kidney transplant recipients. This CDR3 contains 15 residues. Germline CDR1 reads SEHNR; CDR2 reads FQNEAQ (reference sequence). V lost 4 bases to trimming and J lost 1 base; unmatched junction nucleotides: 6. Clones were read by immunoSEQ multiplex PCR, and TCRdb kept only the in-frame ones, dropping some. The repertoire has fewer than 45,000 clones, less than 97% of them found once; the top ten carry about 0.41%. This chain links TRBV7-9 with TRBJ1-1; the match to TRBD1 covers 7 bases. Input material: Tregs from blood cultured with allogeneic cells. The receptor was derived from a human donor in good health. The CDR3 here is CASSSPTGPNTEAFF. The CDR3 DNA follows: TGTGCCAGCAGCTCCCCGACAGGGCCGAACACTGAAGCTTTCTTT.